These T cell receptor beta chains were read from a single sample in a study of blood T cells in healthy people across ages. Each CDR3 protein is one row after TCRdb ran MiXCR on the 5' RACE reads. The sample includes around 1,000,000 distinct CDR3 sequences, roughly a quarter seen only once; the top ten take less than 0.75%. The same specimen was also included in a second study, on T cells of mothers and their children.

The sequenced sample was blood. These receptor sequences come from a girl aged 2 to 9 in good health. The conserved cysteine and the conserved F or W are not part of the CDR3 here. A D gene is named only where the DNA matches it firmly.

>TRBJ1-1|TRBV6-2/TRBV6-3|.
ASRPPRGTGFMNTEAF
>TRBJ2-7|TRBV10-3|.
ATTPRIDGPTYEQY
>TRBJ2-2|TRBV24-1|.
ATSIRGRDTGELF
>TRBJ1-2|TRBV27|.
ASSFPGVGYT
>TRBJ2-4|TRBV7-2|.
ASSPTVGTLDIQY
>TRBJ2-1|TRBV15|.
ATSDRLNLYNEQF
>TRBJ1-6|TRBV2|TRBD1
ASSASTGGNSPLH
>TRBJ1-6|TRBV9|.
ASSVGQILNSPLH
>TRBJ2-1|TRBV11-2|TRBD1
ASSEITGGGNEQF
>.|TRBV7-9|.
ASSFHSTDEQF
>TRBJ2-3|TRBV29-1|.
SVTKSPDTQY
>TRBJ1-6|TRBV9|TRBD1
ASTRTGEDSPLH
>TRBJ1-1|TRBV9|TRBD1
ASGTGIETEAF
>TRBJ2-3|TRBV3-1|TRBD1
AGEVGQGFWDTQY
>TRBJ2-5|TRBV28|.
ASTTIAEQETQY
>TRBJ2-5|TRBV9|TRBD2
ASSGGYASGAGETQY
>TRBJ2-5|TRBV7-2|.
ASSLIAFRQETQY
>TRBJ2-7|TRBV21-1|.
ASSCRDDHYEQY
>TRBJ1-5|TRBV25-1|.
ASSEHGDNQPQH
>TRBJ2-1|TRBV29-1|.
SVDWDSEQF
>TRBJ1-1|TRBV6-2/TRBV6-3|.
ASSYSIWRGNTEAF
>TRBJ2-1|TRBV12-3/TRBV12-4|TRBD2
ASSGTAGGPRNEQF
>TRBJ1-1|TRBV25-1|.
ASKLNTEAF
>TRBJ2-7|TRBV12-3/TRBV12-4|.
ASSYTGTGGYEQY
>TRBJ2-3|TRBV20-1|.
SARDNLRVSTDTQY
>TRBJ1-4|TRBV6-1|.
ASSRTDYATNEKLF
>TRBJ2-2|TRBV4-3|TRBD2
ASSPLVSGGPSGELF
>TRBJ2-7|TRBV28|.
ASSSQGNAYEQY
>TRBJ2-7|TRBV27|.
ASSSIHPQGVHEQY
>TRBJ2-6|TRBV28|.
ASSLSPRANLLQPSGANVLT
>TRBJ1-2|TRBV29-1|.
SVPGENNYGYT
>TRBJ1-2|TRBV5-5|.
ASSRFNPESVGSYT
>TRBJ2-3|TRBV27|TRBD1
ASADREHTDTQY
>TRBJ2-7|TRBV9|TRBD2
ASSITSGSGEQY
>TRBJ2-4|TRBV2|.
ASSEMGPSSSLAKNIQY
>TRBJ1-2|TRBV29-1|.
SVEQGGYGYT
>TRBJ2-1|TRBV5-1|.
ASSLEGAEYNEQF
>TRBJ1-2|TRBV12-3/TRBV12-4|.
ASSLEGAGSGYT
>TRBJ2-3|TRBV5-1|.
ASSFQARSTDTQY
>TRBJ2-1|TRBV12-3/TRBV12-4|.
ASSFGQAAYNEQF
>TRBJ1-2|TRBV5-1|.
ASSLGEYYGYT
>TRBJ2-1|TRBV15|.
ATSREREGTYNEQF
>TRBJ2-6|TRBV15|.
ATSRSGANVLT
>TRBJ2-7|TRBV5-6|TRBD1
ASSLPRQGFYEQY
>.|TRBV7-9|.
ASSLARTEDWYNEQY
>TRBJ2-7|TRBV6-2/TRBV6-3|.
ASSYNPQGTISYEQY
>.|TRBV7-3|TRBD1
ASATGGLGQETQY
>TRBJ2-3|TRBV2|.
ASSEAGGGMQY
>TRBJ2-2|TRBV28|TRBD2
ASKPPGLAADTGELF
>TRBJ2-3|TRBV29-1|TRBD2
SVSSGGSDTQY